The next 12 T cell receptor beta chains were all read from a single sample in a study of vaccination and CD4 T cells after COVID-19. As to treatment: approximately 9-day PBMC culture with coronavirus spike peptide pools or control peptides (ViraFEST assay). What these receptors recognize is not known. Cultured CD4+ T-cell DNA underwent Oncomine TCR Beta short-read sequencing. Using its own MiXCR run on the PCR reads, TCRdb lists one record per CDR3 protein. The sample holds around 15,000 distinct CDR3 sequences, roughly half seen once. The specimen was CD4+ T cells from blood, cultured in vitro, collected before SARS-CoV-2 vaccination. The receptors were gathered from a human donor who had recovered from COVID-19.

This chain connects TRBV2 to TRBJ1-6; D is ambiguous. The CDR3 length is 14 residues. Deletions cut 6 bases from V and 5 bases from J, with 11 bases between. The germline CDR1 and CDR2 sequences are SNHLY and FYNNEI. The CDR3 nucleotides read TGTGCCAGCAGAAGGACCCCTAATAATTCACCCCTCCACTTT. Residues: CASRRTPNNSPLHF.

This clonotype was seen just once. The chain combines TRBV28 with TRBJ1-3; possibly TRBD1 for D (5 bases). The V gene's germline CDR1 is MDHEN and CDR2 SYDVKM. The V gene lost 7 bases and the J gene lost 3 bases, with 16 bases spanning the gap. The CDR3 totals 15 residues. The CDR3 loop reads CASNAGTAYGNTIYF. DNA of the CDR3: TGTGCCAGCAATGCCGGGACGGCCTATGGAAACACCATATATTTT.

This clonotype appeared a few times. The CDR3 is CASSPRLGSPLHF. The CDR3 coding sequence is TGTGCCAGCAGTCCCCGACTGGGATCACCCCTCCACTTT. The chain carries TRBV27 and TRBJ1-6; D is ambiguous. This CDR3 comprises 13 residues. Trimming removed 5 bases at V and 10 bases at J, with 12 bases between. The germline CDR1 and CDR2 sequences are MNHEY and SMNVEV (reference sequence).

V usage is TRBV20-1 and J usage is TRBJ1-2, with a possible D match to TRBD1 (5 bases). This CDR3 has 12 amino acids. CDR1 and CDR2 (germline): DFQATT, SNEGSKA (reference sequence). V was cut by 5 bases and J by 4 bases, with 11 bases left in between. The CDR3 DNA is TGCAGTGCTCAGACAGCCACCTATGGCTACACCTTC. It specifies CSAQTATYGYTF.

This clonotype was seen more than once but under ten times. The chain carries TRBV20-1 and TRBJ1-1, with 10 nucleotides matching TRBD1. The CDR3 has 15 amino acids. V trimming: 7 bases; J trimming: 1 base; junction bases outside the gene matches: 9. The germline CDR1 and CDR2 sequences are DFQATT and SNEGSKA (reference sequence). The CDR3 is CSVIDRGRGNTEAFF. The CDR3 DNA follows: TGCAGTGTAATAGACAGGGGGCGCGGGAACACTGAAGCTTTCTTT.

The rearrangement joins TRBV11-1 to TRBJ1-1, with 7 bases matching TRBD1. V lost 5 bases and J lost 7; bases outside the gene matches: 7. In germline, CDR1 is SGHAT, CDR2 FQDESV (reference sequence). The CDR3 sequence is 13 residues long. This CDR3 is CASSRETGREAFF. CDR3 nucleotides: TGTGCCAGCAGCCGCGAGACAGGGCGTGAAGCTTTCTTT.

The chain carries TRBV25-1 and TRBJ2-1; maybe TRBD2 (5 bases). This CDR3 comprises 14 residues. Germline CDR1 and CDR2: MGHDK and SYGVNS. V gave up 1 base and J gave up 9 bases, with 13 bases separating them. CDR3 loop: CASSESLAPFEQFF. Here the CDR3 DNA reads TGTGCCAGCAGTGAATCGCTAGCTCCGTTTGAGCAGTTCTTC.

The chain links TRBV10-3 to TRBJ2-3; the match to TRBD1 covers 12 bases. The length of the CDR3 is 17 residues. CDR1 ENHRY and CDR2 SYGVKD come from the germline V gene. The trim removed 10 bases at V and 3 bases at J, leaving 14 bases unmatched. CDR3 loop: CATSVGTGGARTDTQYF. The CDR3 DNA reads TGTGCCACCTCGGTCGGGACAGGGGGCGCAAGAACAGATACGCAGTATTTT.

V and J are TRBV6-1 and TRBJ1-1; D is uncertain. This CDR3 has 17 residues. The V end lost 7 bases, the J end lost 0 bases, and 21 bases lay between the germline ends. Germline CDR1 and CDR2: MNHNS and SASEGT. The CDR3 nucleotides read TGTGCCAGCACCCCTTCTCCTCGGGAGAGGATGAACACTGAAGCTTTCTTT. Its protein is CASTPSPRERMNTEAFF.

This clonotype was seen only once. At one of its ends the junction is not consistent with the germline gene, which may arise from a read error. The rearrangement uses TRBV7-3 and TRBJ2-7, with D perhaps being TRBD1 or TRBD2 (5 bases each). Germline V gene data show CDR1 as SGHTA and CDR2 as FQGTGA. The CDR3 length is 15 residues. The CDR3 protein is CAGSLWGNGIKEQYF. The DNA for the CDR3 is TGTGCCGGCAGCTTATGGGGGAATGGGATAAAGGAGCAGTACTTC.

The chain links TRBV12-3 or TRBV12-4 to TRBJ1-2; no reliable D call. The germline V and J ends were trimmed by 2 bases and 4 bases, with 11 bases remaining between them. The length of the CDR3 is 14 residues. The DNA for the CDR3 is TGTGCCAGCAGTTTACCCCTTTATAGCTATGGCTACACCTTC. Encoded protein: CASSLPLYSYGYTF.

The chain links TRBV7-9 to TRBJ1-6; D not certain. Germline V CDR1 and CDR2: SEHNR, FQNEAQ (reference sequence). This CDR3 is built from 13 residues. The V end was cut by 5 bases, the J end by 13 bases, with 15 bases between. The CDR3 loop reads CASSPVSPSPLHF. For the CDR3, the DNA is TGTGCCAGCAGCCCAGTCTCACCGTCCCCCCTCCACTTT. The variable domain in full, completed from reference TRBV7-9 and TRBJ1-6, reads DTGVSQNPRHKITKRGQNVTFRCDPISEHNRLYWYRQTLGQGPEFLTYFQNEAQLEKSRLLSDRFSAERPKGSFSTLEIQRTEQGDSAMYLCASSPVSPSPLHFGNGTRLTVT.